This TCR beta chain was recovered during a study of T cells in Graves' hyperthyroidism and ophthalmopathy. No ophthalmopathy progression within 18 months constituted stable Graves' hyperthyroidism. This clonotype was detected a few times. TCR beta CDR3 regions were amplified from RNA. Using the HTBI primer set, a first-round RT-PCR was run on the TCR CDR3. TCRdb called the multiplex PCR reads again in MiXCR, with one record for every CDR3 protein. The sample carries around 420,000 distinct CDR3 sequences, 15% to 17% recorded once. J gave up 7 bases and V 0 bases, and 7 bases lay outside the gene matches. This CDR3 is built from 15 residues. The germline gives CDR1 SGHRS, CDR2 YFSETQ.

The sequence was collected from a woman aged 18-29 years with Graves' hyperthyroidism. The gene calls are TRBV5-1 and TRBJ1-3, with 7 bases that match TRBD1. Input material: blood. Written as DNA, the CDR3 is TGCGCCAGCAGCTTGGAGATGACAGGGAGGAACACCATATATTTT. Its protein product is CASSLEMTGRNTIYF.